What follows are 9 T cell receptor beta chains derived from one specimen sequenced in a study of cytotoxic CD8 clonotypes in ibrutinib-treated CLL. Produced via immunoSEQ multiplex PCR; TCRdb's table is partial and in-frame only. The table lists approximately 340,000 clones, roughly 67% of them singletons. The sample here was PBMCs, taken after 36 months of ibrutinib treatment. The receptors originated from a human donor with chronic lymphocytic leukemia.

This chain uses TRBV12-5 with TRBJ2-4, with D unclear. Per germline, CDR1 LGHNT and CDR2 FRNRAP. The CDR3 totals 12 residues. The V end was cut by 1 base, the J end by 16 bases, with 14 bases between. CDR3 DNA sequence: TGTGCTAGTGGTTTGGGCCGGGTGGACCTCTACTTC. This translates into CASGLGRVDLYF.

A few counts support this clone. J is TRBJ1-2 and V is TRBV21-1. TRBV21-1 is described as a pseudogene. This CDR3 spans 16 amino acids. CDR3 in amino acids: CASSRTPPSRFSGYTF. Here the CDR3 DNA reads TGTGCCAGCAGCCGGACCCCACCTTCCCGGTTCAGTGGCTACACCTTC.

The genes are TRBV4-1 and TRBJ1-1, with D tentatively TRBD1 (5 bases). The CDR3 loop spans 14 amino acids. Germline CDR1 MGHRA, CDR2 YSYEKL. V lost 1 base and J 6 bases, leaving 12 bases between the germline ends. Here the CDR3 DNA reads TGCGCCAGCAGCCAAGGGGGGGGTTGGGCTGAAGCTTTCTTT. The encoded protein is CASSQGGGWAEAFF.

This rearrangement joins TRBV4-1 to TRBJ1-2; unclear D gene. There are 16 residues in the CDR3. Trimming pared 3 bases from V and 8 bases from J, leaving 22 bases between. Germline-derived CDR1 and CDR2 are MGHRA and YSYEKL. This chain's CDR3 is CASSQVASTAFVGYTF. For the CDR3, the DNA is TGCGCCAGCAGCCAGGTTGCATCGACTGCGTTCGTAGGCTACACCTTC.

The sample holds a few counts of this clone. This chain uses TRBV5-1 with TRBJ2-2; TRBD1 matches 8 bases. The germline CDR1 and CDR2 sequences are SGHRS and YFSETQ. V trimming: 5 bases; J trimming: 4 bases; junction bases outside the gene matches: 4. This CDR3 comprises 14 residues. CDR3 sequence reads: CASRSRGPTGELFF. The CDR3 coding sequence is TGCGCCAGCAGATCCAGGGGGCCCACCGGGGAGCTGTTTTTT.

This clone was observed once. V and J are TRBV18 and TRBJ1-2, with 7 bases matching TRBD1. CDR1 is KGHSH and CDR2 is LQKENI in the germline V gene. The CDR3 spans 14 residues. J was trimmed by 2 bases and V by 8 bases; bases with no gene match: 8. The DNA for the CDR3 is TGTGCCAGCCACACCCGACAGGGCAACTATGGCTACACCTTC. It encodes CASHTRQGNYGYTF.

The CDR3 loop is CATQGLYGYTF. DNA for the CDR3: TGTGCCACTCAGGGCCTTTATGGCTACACCTTC. V is TRBV6-5 and J is TRBJ1-2, with a weak D call TRBD1 (5 bases). CDR1 is MNHEY, CDR2 SVGAGI, per germline. This CDR3 comprises 11 residues. V lost 10 bases, J lost 5 bases, and 11 bases lay in between.

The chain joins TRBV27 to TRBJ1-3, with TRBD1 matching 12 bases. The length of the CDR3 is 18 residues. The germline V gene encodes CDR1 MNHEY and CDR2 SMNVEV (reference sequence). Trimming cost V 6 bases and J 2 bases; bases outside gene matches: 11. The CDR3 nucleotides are TGTGCCAGCAGGAGGACCGGGACAGGGGGCTTTCCTGGAAACACCATATATTTT. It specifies CASRRTGTGGFPGNTIYF.

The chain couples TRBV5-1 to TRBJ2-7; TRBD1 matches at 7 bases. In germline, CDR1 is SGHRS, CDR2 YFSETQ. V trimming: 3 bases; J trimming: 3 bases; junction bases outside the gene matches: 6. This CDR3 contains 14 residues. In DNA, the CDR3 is TGCGCCAGCAGCTGGGGGACAGCCGACTACGAGCAGTACTTC. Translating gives CASSWGTADYEQYF.